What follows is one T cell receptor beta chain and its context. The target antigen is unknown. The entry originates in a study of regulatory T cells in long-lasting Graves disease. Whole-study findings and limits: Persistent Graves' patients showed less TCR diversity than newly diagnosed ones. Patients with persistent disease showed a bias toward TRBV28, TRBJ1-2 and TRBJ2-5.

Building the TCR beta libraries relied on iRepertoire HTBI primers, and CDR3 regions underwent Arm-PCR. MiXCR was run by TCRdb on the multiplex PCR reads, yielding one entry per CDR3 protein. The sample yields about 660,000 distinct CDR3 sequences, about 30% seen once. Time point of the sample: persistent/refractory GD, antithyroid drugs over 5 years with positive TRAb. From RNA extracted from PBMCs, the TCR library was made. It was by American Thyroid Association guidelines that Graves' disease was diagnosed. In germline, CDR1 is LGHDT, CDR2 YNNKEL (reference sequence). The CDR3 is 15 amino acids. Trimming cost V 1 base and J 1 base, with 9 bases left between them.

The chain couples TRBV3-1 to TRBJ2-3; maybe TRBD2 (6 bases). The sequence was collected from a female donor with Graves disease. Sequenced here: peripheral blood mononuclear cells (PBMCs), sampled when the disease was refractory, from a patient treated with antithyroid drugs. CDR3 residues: CASSQAGVGTDTQYF. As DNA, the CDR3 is TGTGCCAGCAGCCAAGCGGGAGTCGGCACAGATACGCAGTATTTT.